This T cell receptor (beta chain) was observed in a study of blood T cell repertoires in COVID-19. Study at large: Specimens from acute and convalescent COVID-19 originated in the United States, Italy and Spain. T cells, B-cell-depleted T cells, or PBMCs provided the cDNA or gDNA that served as material.

This clone was counted once. Original methodology: Scientists estimated how many nucleated cells there were by amplifying reference gene primers. Clones were read by immunoSEQ multiplex PCR, and TCRdb kept only the in-frame ones, dropping some. The DNA gave D and trimming, while V, J and clone size come from that table. The sample gives under 200,000 clones, 70% to 80% of which show up once; about 7.8% is in the top ten. This clonotype was sampled from a man aged 60-69 years with acute or convalescent COVID-19. The sequencing sample was made of peripheral blood.

The CDR3 reads CASSLQGDYGYTF. CDR3 nucleotides: TGTGCCAGCAGCTTACAGGGGGACTATGGCTACACCTTC. J is TRBJ1-2 and V is TRBV4-2; TRBD1 matches at 8 bases. This CDR3 has 13 amino acids. The ends lost 5 bases at V and 3 bases at J; junction bases unmatched: 2. CDR1 and CDR2 from the germline V gene are LGHNA and YNFKEQ.